The 19 T cell receptor beta chains given below trace back to one sample, sequenced in a study of CD8+CD57+ T cells in acquired aplastic anemia. Profiling that covered TCR beta VDJ and CDR3 relied on genomic DNA as its template. TCRdb analysed the reads with MiXCR anew, one entry per CDR3 protein. There are under 500,000 distinct CDR3 sequences in the sample; about a third occur only once, and roughly 0.89% lies in the top ten. Only patients with CD8+CD57+ cell expansion on flow cytometry were chosen for sequencing. Sequencing input: sorted CD4+, CD8+, or CD8+CD57+ T cells (not recorded which) from PBMCs. These receptors were collected from a human donor with aplastic anemia.

The CDR3 nucleotides read TGTGCCAGCAGCCCGGGACCTGCGAGGGAGCAGTACTTC. As protein: CASSPGPAREQYF. V usage is TRBV25-1 and J usage is TRBJ2-7; D may be TRBD1 or TRBD2 (5 bases each). Trimming cost V 6 bases and J 7 bases, with 16 bases left between them. The V gene's germline CDR1 is MGHDK and CDR2 SYGVNS. The CDR3 totals 13 residues.

This clonotype has at least ten counts. The chain recombines TRBV12-3 or TRBV12-4 with TRBJ2-7; TRBD1 aligns across 10 bases. Trimming removed 5 bases from V and 5 bases from J; junction bases left unmatched: 9. The CDR3 extends over 15 amino acids. The CDR3 DNA reads TGTGCCAGCAGTCCCGAGACAGGGGGCTTCCACGAGCAGTACTTC. Its translation is CASSPETGGFHEQYF.

On this clonotype: A much larger clone differs by one base, so this may be a read error. The genes are TRBV4-3 and TRBJ1-2; no definite D call. V lost 3 bases and J lost 7, with 18 bases in between. The V gene's germline CDR1 is LGHNA and CDR2 YSLEER. CDR3 length: 15 residues. The CDR3 DNA follows: TGCGCCAGCAGCCAGTCAGCTACCGGAGGACGTGGCTACACCTTC. This gives the protein CASSQSATGGRGYTF.

The table lists this clonotype with many counts. The chain carries TRBV2 and TRBJ1-2; maybe TRBD1 (5 bases). Trimming left V 3 bases short and J 4 bases short, with 9 bases between. This CDR3 region has 13 residues. From germline, CDR1 is SNHLY and CDR2 FYNNEI. The chain's CDR3 is CASSDGQFYGYTF. The CDR3 DNA sequence: TGTGCCAGCAGTGACGGACAATTCTATGGCTACACCTTC.

The chain joins TRBV7-2 to TRBJ1-3; 8 bases fit TRBD1. Germline values: CDR1 SGHTA, CDR2 FQGNSA. The V gene end was trimmed by 5 bases and the J gene end by 4 bases; junction bases not matched to a gene: 7. This CDR3 contains 15 residues. CDR3 coding DNA: TGTGCCAGCAGCCAAGACAGGGGCCCCGGAAACACCATATATTTT. It is translated as CASSQDRGPGNTIYF. Full variable domain (outside the CDR3, taken from reference TRBV7-2 and TRBJ1-3): GAGVSQSPSNKVTEKGKDVELRCDPISGHTALYWYRQSLGQGLEFLIYFQGNSAPDKSGLPSDRFSAERTGGSVSTLTIQRTQQEDSAVYLCASSQDRGPGNTIYFGEGSWLTVV.

The chain recombines TRBV29-1 with TRBJ1-6, with TRBD1 matching 8 bases. This CDR3 has 12 amino acids. Trimming removed 4 bases from V and 7 bases from J; junction bases left unmatched: 0. Looked up from germline, CDR1 is SQVTM and CDR2 is ANQGSEA. The CDR3 spells CSVGDRNSPLHF. CDR3 bases: TGCAGCGTTGGGGACAGGAATTCACCCCTCCACTTT.

On this clonotype itself: The germline gene is not matched at one end of the junction; a read error may be the cause. The chain recombines TRBV6-1 with TRBJ2-7; 9 positions match TRBD1. The CDR3 covers 17 residues. Germline CDR1 and CDR2: MNHNS and SASEGT. CDR3 protein: CASSSRNRGPDVYERYF. CDR3 coding DNA: TGTGCCAGCAGTAGCCGTAACAGGGGGCCCGACGTCTACGAGCGGTACTTC.

V is TRBV14 and J is TRBJ2-3; the match to TRBD2 covers 11 bases. This CDR3 spans 18 amino acids. Germline V gene data show CDR1 as SGHDN and CDR2 as FVKESK. V was pared by 3 bases and J by 3 bases, with 11 bases of the junction left unmatched. The CDR3 region has the DNA TGTGCCAGCAGCCAGTCCCACCTTAGCGGGGGGGGGACAGATACGCAGTATTTT. This codes for CASSQSHLSGGGTDTQYF.

Points on this clonotype: Compared with germline, one end of the junction differs, possibly owing to a read error. V is TRBV10-1 and J is TRBJ1-2, with 11 nucleotides matching TRBD1. Germline assignment: CDR1 WNHNN and CDR2 SYGVQD (reference sequence). The CDR3 is 15 amino acids. This CDR3 is CDSSESGTGGRGYTF. CDR3 DNA: TGCGACAGCAGTGAGTCAGGGACAGGGGGTCGTGGCTACACCTTC.

This clonotype has a count of ten or more. The chain is built from TRBV12-3 or TRBV12-4 and TRBJ1-6; D uncertain. CDR3 length: 13 amino acids. Trimming pared 10 bases from V and 9 bases from J, leaving 16 bases between. CDR3 sequence: CATRELSGSPLHF. The DNA for the CDR3 is TGTGCCACGCGAGAGTTATCGGGTTCACCCCTCCACTTT.

The rearrangement links TRBV20-1 to TRBJ2-1, with 9 bases that match TRBD2. The CDR3 has 13 residues. Germline V CDR1 and CDR2: DFQATT, SNEGSKA (reference sequence). Trimming removed 3 bases from V and 6 bases from J; junction bases left unmatched: 3. CDR3 sequence: CSARNSGGNEQFF. CDR3 bases: TGCAGTGCTAGGAATAGCGGGGGCAATGAGCAGTTCTTC.

This clonotype has a single count. A clone one base away is much larger, so this may be a read error. V and J are TRBV10-1 and TRBJ1-4; perhaps TRBD1 as D (5 bases). CDR1 and CDR2 (germline): WNHNN, SYGVQD (reference sequence). The CDR3 loop spans 13 amino acids. Here the CDR3 reads CARGGSANAKLFF. The DNA of the CDR3 is TGCGCCAGGGGGGGGTCAGCTAATGCAAAACTGTTTTTT.

The J gene is TRBJ2-5, the V gene TRBV25-1; the D gene is possibly TRBD2 (5 bases). The V end lost 11 bases, the J end lost 2 bases, and 12 bases lay between the germline ends. CDR1 and CDR2 (germline): MGHDK, SYGVNS. The CDR3 has 12 amino acids. The DNA of the CDR3 is TGTGCCGTCAGCGGTGGGCAAGAGACCCAGTACTTC. The encoded protein is CAVSGGQETQYF.

This chain uses TRBV12-3 or TRBV12-4 with TRBJ1-2; TRBD1 is a possible D gene (5 bases). This CDR3 spans 14 amino acids. The ends were cut back, 7 bases at V and 8 bases at J, with 20 bases in the middle. The chain's CDR3 is CASIKGRDTMGYTF. The DNA for the CDR3 is TGTGCCAGCATAAAGGGGAGAGATACTATGGGCTACACCTTC.

V is TRBV5-8 and J is TRBJ1-4; the D gene is possibly TRBD1 (5 bases). CDR1 and CDR2 (germline): SGHTS, YDEGEE. The V end was cut by 1 base, the J end by 6 bases, with 13 bases between. The CDR3 is 15 residues long. The CDR3 sequence is CASSLTGGGDEKLFF. For the CDR3, the DNA is TGTGCCAGCAGCTTGACTGGCGGAGGGGATGAAAAACTGTTTTTT.

This clonotype was recorded many times. This sequence joins TRBV2 and TRBJ1-6, with D hard to call. V lost 6 bases and J lost 4, with 16 bases in between. The CDR3 covers 16 residues. Looked up from germline, CDR1 is SNHLY and CDR2 is FYNNEI. CDR3 DNA sequence: TGTGCCAGCAGGTCGAACCCCCAGGATTATAATTCACCCCTCCACTTT. It specifies CASRSNPQDYNSPLHF. The entire variable domain, with the rest obtained from reference TRBV2 and TRBJ1-6, is as follows: EPEVTQTPSHQVTQMGQEVILRCVPISNHLYFYWYRQILGQKVEFLVSFYNNEISEKSEIFDDQFSVERPDGSNFTLKIRSTKLEDSAMYFCASRSNPQDYNSPLHFGNGTRLTVT.

This clonotype was counted at least ten times. The rearrangement uses TRBV7-8 and TRBJ2-5; no clear D. The CDR3 is made up of 13 amino acids. Germline CDR1 and CDR2: SGHVS and FQNEAQ. Trimming shortened V by 2 bases and J by 5 bases, and 9 bases separated the two germline ends. The CDR3 here is CASSLKGWETQYF. CDR3 sequence (DNA): TGTGCCAGCAGCTTAAAGGGTTGGGAGACCCAGTACTTC.

There are many counts of this clonotype. This chain links TRBV29-1 with TRBJ1-2; 8 bases fit TRBD1. Germline loops: CDR1 SQVTM, CDR2 ANQGSEA. The CDR3 is 13 residues long. The junction had 6 bases not matched to a gene; V was cut back by 6 bases and J by 3 bases. CDR3 residues: CSVDRDGDYGYTF. The CDR3 DNA follows: TGCAGCGTGGACAGGGACGGGGACTATGGCTACACCTTC.

The chain combines TRBV25-1 with TRBJ1-1; tentative D call: TRBD1 (6 bases). Looked up from germline, CDR1 is MGHDK and CDR2 is SYGVNS. The length of the CDR3 is 17 residues. Trimming cost V 6 bases and J 0 bases, with 20 bases left between them. In DNA form, the CDR3 reads TGTGCCAGCAGCCAATTACAGGGTGCAAATTTGAACACTGAAGCTTTCTTT. Residues: CASSQLQGANLNTEAFF.